This TCR beta chain was documented in a study of blood T cell repertoires in COVID-19. Study background: Nucleic acid was either cDNA or gDNA, and it came from T cells, B-cell-depleted T cells, or PBMCs.

Here immunoSEQ multiplex PCR was the method, and the copy in TCRdb shows in-frame clones only, minus some. The sample shows a few hundred thousand clones, about 86% of them seen only once. A Seattle source enrolled patients during active infection and followed them longitudinally. The CDR3 contains 17 residues. With V trimmed by 5 bases and J by 5 bases, 14 bases remained unmatched. Germline CDR1 and CDR2: MNHEY and SVGEGT. Sequencing was carried out using peripheral blood. The J gene is TRBJ2-5, the V gene TRBV6-2 or TRBV6-3; TRBD2 matches at 10 bases. This clonotype was obtained from a woman aged 45-59 years with COVID-19, enrolled during active disease. CDR3 sequence reads: CASSTGTSAHGWETQYF. The CDR3 DNA follows: TGTGCCAGCAGTACCGGGACTAGCGCCCATGGGTGGGAGACCCAGTACTTC.